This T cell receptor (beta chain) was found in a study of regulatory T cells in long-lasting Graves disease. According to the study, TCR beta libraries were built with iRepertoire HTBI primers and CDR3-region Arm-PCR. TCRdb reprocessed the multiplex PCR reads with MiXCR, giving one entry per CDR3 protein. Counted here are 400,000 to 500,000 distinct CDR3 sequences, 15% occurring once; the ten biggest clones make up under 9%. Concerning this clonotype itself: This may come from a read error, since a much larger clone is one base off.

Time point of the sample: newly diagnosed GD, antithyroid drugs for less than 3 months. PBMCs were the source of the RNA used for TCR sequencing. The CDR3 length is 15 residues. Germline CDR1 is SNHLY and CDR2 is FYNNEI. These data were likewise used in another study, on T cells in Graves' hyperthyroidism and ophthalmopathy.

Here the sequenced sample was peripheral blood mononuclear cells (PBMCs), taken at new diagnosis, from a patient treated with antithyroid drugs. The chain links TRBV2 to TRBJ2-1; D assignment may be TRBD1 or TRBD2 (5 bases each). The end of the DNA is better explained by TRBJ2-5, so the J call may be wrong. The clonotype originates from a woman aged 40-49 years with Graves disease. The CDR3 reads CTSSELGVWQETQYF. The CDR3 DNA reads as TGTACCAGCAGTGAACTGGGGGTATGGCAAGAGACCCAGTACTTC.